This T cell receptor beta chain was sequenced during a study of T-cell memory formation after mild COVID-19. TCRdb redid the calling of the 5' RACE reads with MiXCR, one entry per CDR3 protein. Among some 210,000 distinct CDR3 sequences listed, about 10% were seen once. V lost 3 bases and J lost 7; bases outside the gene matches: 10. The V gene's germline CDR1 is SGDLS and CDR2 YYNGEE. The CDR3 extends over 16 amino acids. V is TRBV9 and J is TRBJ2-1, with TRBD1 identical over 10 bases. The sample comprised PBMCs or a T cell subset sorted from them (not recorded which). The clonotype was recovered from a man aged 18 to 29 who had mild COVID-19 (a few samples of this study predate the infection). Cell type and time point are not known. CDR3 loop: CASSAQLPGQGNEQFF. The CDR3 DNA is TGTGCCAGCAGCGCCCAGCTGCCGGGACAGGGGAATGAGCAGTTCTTC.